This T cell receptor (beta chain) was identified during a study of cytomegalovirus exposure and HLA in healthy donors. This clone has only one observation. Deletions cut 2 bases from V and 5 bases from J, with 15 bases between. Germline loops: CDR1 MNHNS, CDR2 SASEGT. This CDR3 contains 16 residues. Some clones are missing from TCRdb's copy, which holds only in-frame ones; the method was immunoSEQ multiplex PCR. The sample carries over 150,000 clones, 80% to 90% recorded once. Sequencing used PBMCs. The V and J genes are TRBV6-1 and TRBJ1-4, with D maybe TRBD1 (5 bases). The origin of this receptor is a man between 18 and 29 years old in good health and CMV-seropositive. CDR3 sequence: CASSERWGSLNEKLFF. The CDR3 nucleotides read TGTGCCAGCAGTGAAAGGTGGGGCAGCCTGAATGAAAAACTGTTTTTT.